This section outlines one T cell receptor beta chain sequence together with its context. Antigen unknown. The V and J ends lost 4 bases and 2 bases respectively, with 5 bases between them. CDR1 is SNHLY and CDR2 is FYNNEI in the germline V gene. This CDR3 contains 12 residues. This sample is drawn from a study of T-cell memory formation after mild COVID-19. The study, taken as a whole, reports: CD4+ contracting clones lay mainly in CM and EM, CD8+ ones in EMRA.

Sample barcodes and UMIs were carried by the TCR alpha and TCR beta cDNA libraries that 5'RACE generated with constant-segment primers. One entry per CDR3 protein, called by TCRdb with MiXCR from the 5' RACE reads. Here the sample spans hundreds of thousands of distinct CDR3 sequences, 24% being singletons. V usage is TRBV2 and J usage is TRBJ1-1; D ambiguous. This clonotype originated in an adult woman who had mild COVID-19 (a few samples of this study predate the infection). Cell type and time point are not known. Sequencing was performed on PBMCs or a T cell subset sorted from them (not recorded which). The CDR3 spells CASSGRNTEAFF. CDR3 nucleotides: TGTGCCAGCAGTGGGCGCAACACTGAAGCTTTCTTT.